Given below is one T cell receptor beta chain in context. Antigen specificity is unknown. A much larger clonotype is one base distant, so this may be a read error. Only patients with CD8+CD57+ cell expansion on flow cytometry were chosen for sequencing. No therapy was given to patients before blood sampling. The sample comes from a study of CD8+CD57+ T cells in acquired aplastic anemia. At the level of the study: Mean DNA quantity obtained from sorted CD4+ and CD8+ cells was about 3.2 ug. General study results and limits: Between patients and controls, over 25 CD8+ CDR3 sequences were found in common.

This CDR3 has 15 residues. Looked up from germline, CDR1 is LGHNA and CDR2 is YSLEER. Profiling of TCR beta VDJ combinations and CDR3 sequences used genomic DNA as template. TCRdb reprocessed the reads via MiXCR and lists one record per CDR3 protein. This sample carries 170,000 or so distinct CDR3 sequences, around half of them seen once, and the ten largest clones take about 30%. The chain employs TRBV4-3 and TRBJ2-2; the D gene is possibly TRBD2 (6 bases). The sequenced sample was sorted CD4+, CD8+, or CD8+CD57+ T cells (not recorded which) from PBMCs. This receptor was obtained from a human donor with aplastic anemia. The CDR3 protein is CASSQHQGDTGGLFF. CDR3 bases: TGCGCCAGCAGCCAACACCAGGGAGACACCGGGGGGCTGTTTTTT.